This T cell receptor (beta chain) was captured by sequencing in a study of graft-versus-host responses after intestinal transplantation. Study information: For around 3 years after anti-thymocyte globulin induction, all recipients took tacrolimus and steroids. Study-level points and caveats: Some GvH clones were seen earlier in gut or blood, suggesting intestinal origin. High graft-versus-host to host-versus-graft clonal ratios were seen in allografts of patients with graft-donor T cell macrochimerism.

The germline V gene encodes CDR1 PRHDT and CDR2 FYEKMQ (reference sequence). The CDR3 runs 14 residues. The V and J ends lost 6 bases and 7 bases, in that order; junction bases with no gene match: 10. With respect to this clone: Its antigen is not known.

The data were produced by immunoSEQ multiplex PCR, yet TCRdb's version contains in-frame clones alone and is incomplete. The profile shows nearly 110,000 clones, 80% to 90% of them singletons. The origin of this receptor is a human donor who was the organ donor for an intestinal transplant. This chain uses TRBV13 with TRBJ2-7; 9 bases align to TRBD2. The sample was unstimulated CD4+ T cells sorted from spleen or lymph node cells, taken before transplant. CDR3 amino acids: CASRKGTSPLEQYF. As DNA, the CDR3 is TGTGCCAGCAGAAAGGGGACTAGCCCCCTGGAGCAGTACTTC. Based on the CDR3 plus reference TRBV13 and TRBJ2-7, the full variable domain is AAGVIQSPRHLIKEKRETATLKCYPIPRHDTVYWYQQGPGQDPQFLISFYEKMQSDKGSIPDRFSAQQFSDYHSELNMSSLELGDSALYFCASRKGTSPLEQYFGPGTRLTVT.